The 14 T cell receptor beta chains presented below share a single source sample, sequenced in a study of T cells expressing NK-cell markers. Reprocessing the 5' RACE reads, TCRdb reports a single entry for every CDR3 protein and omits DNA. Its listing shows 440,000 or so distinct CDR3 sequences. Sequenced: blood T cells: a sorted CD56 or NKG2C T cell subset, CD4+ or CD8+ T cells, or bulk PBMC T cells (not recorded which). These TCRs come from a woman between 18 and 70 years old in good health.

The V gene is TRBV20-1, the J gene TRBJ2-7; TCRdb names TRBD2, which stays unverified in the absence of DNA. The CDR3 consists of 14 residues. Germline V gene data show CDR1 as DFQATT and CDR2 as SNEGSKA (reference sequence). The CDR3: CSAPEGTWNYEQYF.

This chain links TRBV3-1 with TRBJ1-2; the TCRdb call, TRBD1, lacks DNA for checking. This CDR3 comprises 16 residues. Per the germline V gene, CDR1 is LGHDT and CDR2 is YNNKEL (reference sequence). The CDR3 sequence: CASSQEGRLTNYGYTF. The whole variable domain, filled in from reference TRBV3-1 and TRBJ1-2, reads DTAVSQTPKYLVTQMGNDKSIKCEQNLGHDTMYWYKQDSKKFLKIMFSYNNKELIINETVPNRFSPKSPDKAHLNLHINSLELGDSAVYFCASSQEGRLTNYGYTFGSGTRLTVV.

The rearrangement uses TRBV6-1 and TRBJ1-1; the TCRdb call, TRBD1, lacks DNA for checking. This CDR3 is built from 16 residues. The V gene's germline CDR1 is MNHNS and CDR2 SASEGT. CDR3 in amino acids: CASSRLPGTTIAEGLF.

The rearrangement uses TRBV4-2 and TRBJ2-4; the D call from TCRdb, TRBD1, cannot be confirmed without DNA. Germline values: CDR1 LGHNA, CDR2 YNFKEQ. This CDR3 has 15 amino acids. The CDR3 sequence is CASSQEGTGTNIQYF.

The chain employs TRBV2 and TRBJ2-3. There are 15 residues in the CDR3. Germline V gene data show CDR1 as SNHLY and CDR2 as FYNNEI. Here the CDR3 reads CASSTPHKDTDTQYF.

The rearrangement uses TRBV5-6 and TRBJ1-1; TCRdb picks TRBD1, but there is no DNA to check that call. The CDR3 contains 13 residues. From germline, CDR1 is SGHDT and CDR2 YYEEEE. The CDR3: CASSPHRGPEAFF. The full variable domain, its missing parts supplied by reference TRBV5-6 and TRBJ1-1, is DAGVTQSPTHLIKTRGQQVTLRCSPKSGHDTVSWYQQALGQGPQFIFQYYEEEERQRGNFPDRFSGHQFPNYSSELNVNALLLGDSALYLCASSPHRGPEAFFGQGTRLTVV.

The rearrangement links TRBV20-1 to TRBJ2-2; TCRdb lists TRBD2, though no DNA is available to test this call. Germline loops: CDR1 DFQATT, CDR2 SNEGSKA (reference sequence). The CDR3 has 13 amino acids. CDR3 sequence reads: CSASGTSGGELFF.

The J gene is TRBJ1-6, the V gene TRBV3-1. The CDR3 consists of 15 residues. CDR1 is LGHDT, CDR2 YNNKEL, per germline (reference sequence). The CDR3 sequence is CASSHGRGKNSPLHF.

V and J are TRBV6-5 and TRBJ2-2; the TRBD1 assignment by TCRdb is unverifiable without DNA. This CDR3 has 13 residues. CDR1 is MNHEY, CDR2 SVGAGI, per germline. CDR3 region: CASSFTGAGELFF.

The chain couples TRBV6-5 to TRBJ1-1; TCRdb proposes TRBD1, but this gene call is untestable without DNA. The CDR3 is 15 residues long. Germline assignment: CDR1 MNHEY and CDR2 SVGAGI. The CDR3 protein is CASSIIGQSDTEAFF.

The V gene is TRBV4-3, the J gene TRBJ2-3; TCRdb indicates TRBD1, and absent DNA this call remains unverified. The CDR3 length is 15 residues. Looked up from germline, CDR1 is LGHNA and CDR2 is YSLEER. The CDR3 spells CASSQGQGVQYTQYF.

The chain recombines TRBV30 with TRBJ2-3. Germline lookup yields CDR1 GTSNPN and CDR2 SVGIG (reference sequence). The CDR3 has 12 amino acids. CDR3 protein: CAWSFVTDTQYF.

This chain joins TRBV28 and TRBJ2-1; the TCRdb D gene call, TRBD1, has no DNA to confirm it. The CDR3 has 17 amino acids. From germline, CDR1 is MDHEN and CDR2 SYDVKM. The CDR3 sequence: CASSSDAAGPTYNEQFF.

The chain has TRBV20-1 and TRBJ2-2; absent DNA, TCRdb's TRBD1 call cannot be checked. CDR1 is DFQATT, CDR2 SNEGSKA, per germline (reference sequence). The CDR3 sequence is 14 residues long. CDR3 sequence reads: CSASHRAYTGELFF.